These 20 T cell receptor beta chains share one sample of origin, sequenced in a study of T cell responses to AZD1222 COVID-19 vaccine. Some clones are missing from TCRdb's copy, which holds only in-frame ones; the method was immunoSEQ multiplex PCR. Of 18,000 or so clones in the sample, just under 90% were seen once. Sequencing was performed on peripheral blood, taken 28 days after the second AZD1222 dose. Receptors were obtained from an adult who received the AZD1222 COVID-19 vaccine.

V and J are TRBV2 and TRBJ2-2; 15 nucleotides match TRBD2. There are 15 residues in the CDR3. In germline, CDR1 is SNHLY, CDR2 FYNNEI. J was trimmed by 7 bases and V by 4 bases; bases with no gene match: 1. CDR3 protein: CASSGGLAGGGELFF. CDR3 in DNA: TGTGCCAGCAGTGGGGGACTAGCGGGAGGCGGGGAGCTGTTTTTT.

The V call is TRBV9, the J call TRBJ2-3, with a tentative D call TRBD2 (5 bases). Per germline, CDR1 SGDLS and CDR2 YYNGEE. The CDR3 sequence is 14 residues long. Trimming removed 3 bases from V and 4 bases from J, with 12 bases in between. CDR3: CASSGLRVADTQYF. CDR3 nucleotides: TGTGCCAGCAGCGGACTACGGGTCGCAGATACGCAGTATTTT.

The chain links TRBV18 to TRBJ2-1, with TRBD1 matching 7 bases. V lost 6 bases, J lost 5 bases, and 4 bases stayed unmatched. The CDR3 extends over 13 amino acids. Germline V gene sequence: CDR1 KGHSH, CDR2 LQKENI. Here the CDR3 reads CASSLQGDNEQFF. For the CDR3, the DNA is TGTGCCAGCTCGCTCCAGGGGGACAATGAGCAGTTCTTC. Looking up the rest from reference TRBV18 and TRBJ2-1 gives the full variable domain: NAGVMQNPRHLVRRRGQEARLRCSPMKGHSHVYWYRQLPEEGLKFMVYLQKENIIDESGMPKERFSAEFPKEGPSILRIQQVVRGDSAAYFCASSLQGDNEQFFGPGTRLTVL.

This chain links TRBV5-1 with TRBJ2-1, with TRBD1 as a possible D gene (6 bases). The V gene's germline CDR1 is SGHRS and CDR2 YFSETQ. Trimming removed 3 bases at V and 5 bases at J, with 15 bases between. The CDR3 is 15 residues long. The CDR3 spells CASSSTGTLDNEQFF. Here the CDR3 DNA reads TGCGCCAGCAGCTCGACCGGGACACTCGACAATGAGCAGTTCTTC.

The rearrangement uses TRBV3-1 (or the pseudogene TRBV3-2) and TRBJ1-6; unclear D gene. Germline V gene lookup returns CDR1 LGHDT and CDR2 YNNKEL (reference sequence). This CDR3 contains 14 residues. Trimming pared 4 bases from V and 9 bases from J, leaving 13 bases between. The CDR3 here is CASSRDLIVSPLHF. The DNA for the CDR3 is TGTGCCAGCAGCCGGGATTTGATAGTTTCACCCCTCCACTTT.

The CDR3 DNA follows: TGTGCCACCAGTGAGATGGGACTAGCCCCTTACAATGAGCAGTTCTTC. Amino acid sequence: CATSEMGLAPYNEQFF. This chain joins TRBV24-1 and TRBJ2-1; TRBD2 agrees at 9 bases. Germline V gene lookup returns CDR1 KGHDR and CDR2 SFDVKD. The J segment lost 4 bases and the V segment lost 4 bases, leaving 7 bases of the junction unmatched. The CDR3 is made up of 16 amino acids.

The genes are TRBV5-1 and TRBJ1-2, with D uncertain. The CDR3 loop spans 17 amino acids. V was shortened by 1 base and J by 2 bases, with 18 bases between the two germline ends. Germline loops: CDR1 SGHRS, CDR2 YFSETQ. The CDR3 protein is CASSLLGIQQTNYGYTF. The CDR3 DNA reads as TGCGCCAGCAGCTTGCTCGGAATTCAGCAAACGAACTATGGCTACACCTTC.

This clone has just one count. CDR3 in DNA: TGTGCCACCCGAGCCTTCAAAAGGGACGAGTCGGTTGAAGCTTTCTTT. This sequence encodes CATRAFKRDESVEAFF. The chain has TRBV19 and TRBJ1-1; D is perhaps TRBD1 (5 bases). The CDR3 loop spans 16 amino acids. V lost 10 bases to trimming and J lost 7 bases, with 28 bases between them. CDR1 and CDR2 (germline): LNHDA, SQIVND (reference sequence).

The chain joins TRBV10-3 to TRBJ2-2; D not resolved. V lost 7 bases and J 2 bases, leaving 2 bases between the germline ends. The CDR3 covers 11 residues. Per the germline V gene, CDR1 is ENHRY and CDR2 is SYGVKD. CDR3 sequence (DNA): TGTGCCATCACTAACACCGGGGAGCTGTTTTTT. Its translation: CAITNTGELFF.

The V call is TRBV10-1, the J call TRBJ2-1, with 7 positions matching TRBD2. Trimming removed 6 bases from V and 9 bases from J; junction bases left unmatched: 14. Germline V CDR1 and CDR2: WNHNN, SYGVQD (reference sequence). The CDR3 runs 15 residues. The CDR3 bases are TGCGCCAGCAGGGATGGACTAGATCTGGGCTGTGAGCAGTTCTTC. Protein sequence: CASRDGLDLGCEQFF.

The rearrangement joins TRBV7-2 to TRBJ1-1; TRBD1 might be the D (5 bases). Germline-derived CDR1 and CDR2 are SGHTA and FQGNSA. The V end lost 5 bases, the J end lost 0 bases, and 16 bases lay between the germline ends. This CDR3 has 16 residues. The DNA for the CDR3 is TGTGCCAGCAGCATATACCCAGGGAACATGAACACTGAAGCTTTCTTT. Protein sequence: CASSIYPGNMNTEAFF.

The gene calls are TRBV6-5 and TRBJ2-7; D unresolved. V lost 4 bases and J lost 7, with 8 bases in between. The CDR3 consists of 11 residues. The V gene's germline CDR1 is MNHEY and CDR2 SVGAGI. CDR3 amino acids: CASSSFGEQYF. The CDR3 coding sequence is TGTGCCAGCAGTTCCTTTGGGGAGCAGTACTTC.

The rearrangement joins TRBV11-2 to TRBJ2-1; the D gene could be TRBD1 or TRBD2 (6 bases each). This CDR3 is built from 18 residues. Trimming took off 6 bases at V and 4 bases at J, with 25 bases between the two ends. The V gene's germline CDR1 is SGHAT and CDR2 FQNNGV. CDR3 region: CASRTGHGGPRHYNEQFF. The DNA of the CDR3 is TGTGCCAGCAGAACAGGCCACGGGGGCCCTCGCCATTACAATGAGCAGTTCTTC.

The CDR3 sequence is CASSEANGYEQYF. CDR3 coding DNA: TGTGCCAGCAGTGAAGCGAACGGATACGAGCAGTACTTC. The gene calls are TRBV6-1 and TRBJ2-7; D is undetermined. Germline V lookup: CDR1 MNHNS, CDR2 SASEGT. The ends were cut back, 0 bases at V and 4 bases at J, with 7 bases in the middle. The CDR3 runs to 13 residues.

The J gene is TRBJ2-1, the V gene TRBV5-1; the D gene is possibly TRBD1 (5 bases). Trimming took off 0 bases at V and 6 bases at J, with 13 bases between the two ends. Germline V gives CDR1 SGHRS, CDR2 YFSETQ. The CDR3 has 15 residues. CDR3 residues: CASSLVLWGLNEQFF. CDR3 DNA: TGCGCCAGCAGCTTGGTCTTGTGGGGCCTCAATGAGCAGTTCTTC.

CDR3 protein: CASSSFGEEGMNTEAFF. The CDR3 bases are TGTGCCAGCAGCTCGTTTGGAGAGGAAGGAATGAACACTGAAGCTTTCTTT. The chain has TRBV7-6 and TRBJ1-1, with no clear D. V lost 4 bases, J lost 0 bases, and 18 bases lay in between. Germline V lookup: CDR1 SGHVS, CDR2 FNYEAQ. This CDR3 has 17 residues.

This chain links TRBV20-1 with TRBJ2-1; D is undetermined. Per germline, CDR1 DFQATT and CDR2 SNEGSKA (reference sequence). V lost 3 bases, J lost 14 bases, and 14 bases lay in between. This CDR3 spans 11 amino acids. This CDR3 is CSASLFPQEFF. The CDR3 coding sequence is TGCAGTGCTAGTTTGTTTCCCCAGGAGTTCTTC.

This chain uses TRBV5-5 with TRBJ1-1; D is unresolved. Germline CDR1 and CDR2: SGHKS and YYEKEE (reference sequence). Trimming took off 4 bases at V and 1 base at J, with 8 bases between the two ends. CDR3 length: 13 residues. CDR3 nucleotides: TGTGCCAGCAGCGCAGCCCCGAACACTGAAGCTTTCTTT. Encoded protein: CASSAAPNTEAFF.

The V and J genes are TRBV9 and TRBJ2-5; 7 positions match TRBD1. Per germline, CDR1 SGDLS and CDR2 YYNGEE. V was clipped by 0 bases and J by 5 bases; unmatched bases: 7. CDR3 length equals 15 residues. In nucleotides, the CDR3 is TGTGCCAGCAGCGTAGAAACAGGGGTCGGGGAGACCCAGTACTTC. Its translation is CASSVETGVGETQYF.

This clone was found once. J is TRBJ2-5 and V is TRBV7-7, with TRBD2 matching 9 bases. The length of the CDR3 is 15 residues. Germline CDR1 SSHAT, CDR2 FNYEAQ (reference sequence). With V trimmed by 5 bases and J by 5 bases, 9 bases remained unmatched. The CDR3 sequence is CASSTDEAGGETQYF. The CDR3 coding sequence is TGTGCCAGCAGCACGGATGAGGCGGGAGGGGAGACCCAGTACTTC.